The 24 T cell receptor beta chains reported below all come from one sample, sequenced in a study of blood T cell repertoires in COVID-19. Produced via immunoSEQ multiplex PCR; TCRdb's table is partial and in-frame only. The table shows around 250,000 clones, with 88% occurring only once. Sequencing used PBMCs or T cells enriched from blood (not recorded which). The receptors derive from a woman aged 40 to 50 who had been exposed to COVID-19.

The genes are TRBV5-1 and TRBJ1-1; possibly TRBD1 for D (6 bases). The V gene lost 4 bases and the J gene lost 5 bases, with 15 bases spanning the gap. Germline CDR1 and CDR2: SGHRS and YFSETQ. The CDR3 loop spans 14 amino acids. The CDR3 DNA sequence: TGCGCCAGCAGCGGCGGACAGATTAGGACTGAAGCTTTCTTT. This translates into CASSGGQIRTEAFF.

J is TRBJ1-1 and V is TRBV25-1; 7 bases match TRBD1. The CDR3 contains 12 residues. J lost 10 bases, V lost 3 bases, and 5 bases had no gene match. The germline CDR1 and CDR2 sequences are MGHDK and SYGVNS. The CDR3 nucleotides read TGTGCCAGCAGTGAGGTCCGGACAGGAGCTTTCTTT. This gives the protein CASSEVRTGAFF.

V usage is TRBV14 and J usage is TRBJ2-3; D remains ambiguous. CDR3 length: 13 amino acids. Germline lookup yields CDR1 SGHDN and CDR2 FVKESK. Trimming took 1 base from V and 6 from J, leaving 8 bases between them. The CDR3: CASSQALRDTQYF. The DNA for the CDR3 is TGTGCCAGCAGCCAAGCCCTGAGGGATACGCAGTATTTT.

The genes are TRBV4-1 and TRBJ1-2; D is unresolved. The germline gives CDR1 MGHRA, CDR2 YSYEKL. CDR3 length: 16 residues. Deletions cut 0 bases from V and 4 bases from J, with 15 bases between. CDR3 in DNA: TGCGCCAGCAGCCAAGATCGGGTGGCAGATACCTATGGCTACACCTTC. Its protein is CASSQDRVADTYGYTF.

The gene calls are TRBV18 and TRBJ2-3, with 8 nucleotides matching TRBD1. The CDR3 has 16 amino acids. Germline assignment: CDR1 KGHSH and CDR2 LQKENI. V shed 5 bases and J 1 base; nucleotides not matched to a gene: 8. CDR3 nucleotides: TGTGCCAGCTCATCAAGAGGACAGGGAGGCACAGATACGCAGTATTTT. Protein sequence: CASSSRGQGGTDTQYF.

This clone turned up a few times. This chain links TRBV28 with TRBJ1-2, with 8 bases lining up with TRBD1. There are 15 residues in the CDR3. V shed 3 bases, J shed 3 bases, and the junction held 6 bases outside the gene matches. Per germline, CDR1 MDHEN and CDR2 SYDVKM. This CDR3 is CASSFPQGAHYGYTF. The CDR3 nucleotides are TGTGCCAGCAGTTTCCCCCAGGGGGCACACTATGGCTACACCTTC.

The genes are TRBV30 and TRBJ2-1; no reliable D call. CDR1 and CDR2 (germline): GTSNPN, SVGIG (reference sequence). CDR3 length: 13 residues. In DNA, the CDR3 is TGTGCTACCACGTCGCTAAACTACAATGAGCAGTTCTTC. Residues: CATTSLNYNEQFF. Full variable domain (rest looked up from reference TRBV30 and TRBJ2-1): SQTIHQWPATLVQPVGSPLSLECTVEGTSNPNLYWYRQAAGRGLQLLFYSVGIGQISSEVPQNLSASRPQDRQFILSSKKLLLSDSGFYLCATTSLNYNEQFFGPGTRLTVL.

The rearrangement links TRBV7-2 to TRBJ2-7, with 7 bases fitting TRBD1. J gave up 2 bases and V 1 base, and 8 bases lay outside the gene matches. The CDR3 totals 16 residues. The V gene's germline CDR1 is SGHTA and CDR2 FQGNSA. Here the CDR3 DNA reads TGTGCCAGCAGCTTAGAGACAGGGCCCTCTGCCTACGAGCAGTACTTC. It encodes CASSLETGPSAYEQYF.

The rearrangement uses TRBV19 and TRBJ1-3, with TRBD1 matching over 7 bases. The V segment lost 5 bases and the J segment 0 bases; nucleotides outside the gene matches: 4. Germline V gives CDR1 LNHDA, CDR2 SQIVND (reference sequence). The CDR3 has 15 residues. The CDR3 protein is CASSLRTGSGNTIYF. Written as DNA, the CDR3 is TGTGCCAGTAGTCTTCGGACAGGCTCTGGAAACACCATATATTTT.

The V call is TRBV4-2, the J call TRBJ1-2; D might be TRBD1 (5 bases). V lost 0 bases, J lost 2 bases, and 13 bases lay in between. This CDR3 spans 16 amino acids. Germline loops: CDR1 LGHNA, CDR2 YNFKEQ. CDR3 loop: CASSQDSGGSNYGYTF. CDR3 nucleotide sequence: TGTGCCAGCAGCCAAGATAGCGGGGGGTCCAACTATGGCTACACCTTC.

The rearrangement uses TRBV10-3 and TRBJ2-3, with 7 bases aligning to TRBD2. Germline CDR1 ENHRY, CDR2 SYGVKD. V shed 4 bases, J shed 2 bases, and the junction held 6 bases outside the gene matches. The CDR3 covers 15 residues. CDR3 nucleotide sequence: TGTGCCATCAGTGGGTCTAGCGGAAACACAGATACGCAGTATTTT. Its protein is CAISGSSGNTDTQYF.

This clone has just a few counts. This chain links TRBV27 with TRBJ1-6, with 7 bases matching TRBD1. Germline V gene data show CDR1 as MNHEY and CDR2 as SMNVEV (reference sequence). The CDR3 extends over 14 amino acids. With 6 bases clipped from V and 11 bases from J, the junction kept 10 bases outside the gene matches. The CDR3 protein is CASRITGDATPLHF. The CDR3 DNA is TGTGCCAGCAGGATAACAGGGGACGCCACACCCCTCCACTTT.

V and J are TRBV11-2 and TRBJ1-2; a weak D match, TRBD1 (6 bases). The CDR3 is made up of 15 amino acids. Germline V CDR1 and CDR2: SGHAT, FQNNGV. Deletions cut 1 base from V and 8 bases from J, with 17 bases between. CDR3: CASSLVPGAPSGYTF. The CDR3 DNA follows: TGTGCCAGCAGCTTAGTGCCAGGGGCCCCATCCGGCTACACCTTC.

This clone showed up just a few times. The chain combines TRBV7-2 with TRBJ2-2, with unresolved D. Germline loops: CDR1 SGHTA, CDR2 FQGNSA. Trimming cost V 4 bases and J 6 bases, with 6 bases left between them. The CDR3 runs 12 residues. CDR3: CASSSLSGELFF. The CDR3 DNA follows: TGTGCCAGCAGCTCCCTTTCCGGGGAGCTGTTTTTT.

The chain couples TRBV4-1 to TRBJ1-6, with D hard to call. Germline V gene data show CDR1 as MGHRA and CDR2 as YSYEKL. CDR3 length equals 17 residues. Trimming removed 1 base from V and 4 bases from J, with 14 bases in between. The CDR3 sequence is CASSQGIIGSYNSPLHF. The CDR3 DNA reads TGCGCCAGCAGCCAAGGAATTATAGGGAGTTATAATTCACCCCTCCACTTT.

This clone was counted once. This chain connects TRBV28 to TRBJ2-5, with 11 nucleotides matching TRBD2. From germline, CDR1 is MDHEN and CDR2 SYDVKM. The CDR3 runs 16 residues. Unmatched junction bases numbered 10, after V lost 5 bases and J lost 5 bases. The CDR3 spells CASSRTSGGQGETQYF. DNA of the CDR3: TGTGCCAGCAGTCGCACTAGCGGGGGACAAGGGGAGACCCAGTACTTC.

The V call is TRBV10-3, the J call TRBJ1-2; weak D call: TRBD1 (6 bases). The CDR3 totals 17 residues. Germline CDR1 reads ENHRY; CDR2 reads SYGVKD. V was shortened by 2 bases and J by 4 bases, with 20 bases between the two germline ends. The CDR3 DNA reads TGTGCCATCAGTGAGACCCCAGGGGTCGCGGCAGGCTATGGCTACACCTTC. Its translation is CAISETPGVAAGYGYTF.

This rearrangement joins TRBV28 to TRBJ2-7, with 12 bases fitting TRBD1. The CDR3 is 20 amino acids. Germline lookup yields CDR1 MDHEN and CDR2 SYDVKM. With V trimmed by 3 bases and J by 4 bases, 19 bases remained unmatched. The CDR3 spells CASSLGAGQGAGGSRYEQYV. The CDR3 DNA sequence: TGTGCCAGCAGTTTGGGGGCGGGACAGGGGGCTGGCGGGAGCAGGTACGAGCAGTACGTC.

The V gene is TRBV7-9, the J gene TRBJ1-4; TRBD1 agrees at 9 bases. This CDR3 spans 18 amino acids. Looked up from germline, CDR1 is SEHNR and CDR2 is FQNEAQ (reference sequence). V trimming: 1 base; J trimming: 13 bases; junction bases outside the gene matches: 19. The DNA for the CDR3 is TGTGCCAGCAGCTTAGTACTCCCAAACCGGGACAGGGCCAGAGGACTGTTTTTT. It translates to CASSLVLPNRDRARGLFF.

The DNA of the CDR3 is TGTGCCAGCTCGTGGCAGCGGACGGATTACGAGCAGTACTTC. It encodes CASSWQRTDYEQYF. The chain links TRBV18 to TRBJ2-7, with D perhaps matching TRBD2 (5 bases). CDR1 and CDR2 (germline): KGHSH, LQKENI. The length of the CDR3 is 14 residues. The V end was cut by 6 bases, the J end by 4 bases, with 16 bases between.

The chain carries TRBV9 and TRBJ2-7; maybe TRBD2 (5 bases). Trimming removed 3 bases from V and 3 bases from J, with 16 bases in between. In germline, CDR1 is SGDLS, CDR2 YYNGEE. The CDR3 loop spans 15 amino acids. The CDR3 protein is CASSAHAEDGYEQYF. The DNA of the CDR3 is TGTGCCAGCAGCGCCCACGCGGAGGACGGCTACGAGCAGTACTTC.

The CDR3 region is CASSRAGVSDGYTF. CDR3 in DNA: TGTGCCAGCAGCCGTGCGGGGGTATCGGATGGCTACACCTTC. The V and J genes are TRBV7-9 and TRBJ1-2, with D perhaps matching TRBD1 (5 bases). V was trimmed by 5 bases and J by 6 bases, leaving 16 bases between them. Germline V gene sequence: CDR1 SEHNR, CDR2 FQNEAQ (reference sequence). This CDR3 has 14 amino acids.

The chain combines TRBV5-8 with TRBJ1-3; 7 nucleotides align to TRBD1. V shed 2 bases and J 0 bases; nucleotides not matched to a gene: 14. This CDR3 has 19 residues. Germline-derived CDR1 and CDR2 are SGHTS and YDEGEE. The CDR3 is CASSLITTGTLLSGNTIYF. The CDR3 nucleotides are TGTGCCAGCAGCTTAATAACGACAGGGACCCTCCTCTCTGGAAACACCATATATTTT.

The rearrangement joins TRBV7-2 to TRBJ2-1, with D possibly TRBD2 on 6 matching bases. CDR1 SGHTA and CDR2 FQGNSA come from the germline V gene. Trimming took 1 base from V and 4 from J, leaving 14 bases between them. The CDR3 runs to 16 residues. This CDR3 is CASSLGPAGTYNEQFF. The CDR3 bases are TGTGCCAGCAGCTTAGGTCCGGCGGGAACTTACAATGAGCAGTTCTTC.